What follows are 12 T cell receptor beta chains derived from one specimen sequenced in a study of blood T cell repertoires in COVID-19. Some clones are missing from TCRdb's copy, which holds only in-frame ones; the method was immunoSEQ multiplex PCR. Of almost 70,000 clones detected, about 87% appear once; the ten largest clones hold about 6%. The source material was peripheral blood. The receptors stem from a woman between 65 and 79 years old with acute or convalescent COVID-19.

The chain combines TRBV19 with TRBJ1-6; D is unresolved. The CDR3 has 13 amino acids. Germline V gene lookup returns CDR1 LNHDA and CDR2 SQIVND (reference sequence). Trimming took off 7 bases at V and 3 bases at J, with 7 bases between the two ends. The CDR3 DNA sequence: TGTGCCAGTATGGAGGACTATAATTCACCCCTCCACTTT. Translating gives CASMEDYNSPLHF.

The CDR3 nucleotides read TGCGCCAGCAGCAGGGACAGTTACAATGAGCAGTTCTTC. Translation gives CASSRDSYNEQFF. The chain is built from TRBV5-1 and TRBJ2-1, with 7 bases fitting TRBD1. The junction had 2 bases not matched to a gene; V was cut back by 4 bases and J by 4 bases. CDR3 size: 13 residues. Germline assignment: CDR1 SGHRS and CDR2 YFSETQ.

The CDR3 region is CASTQQETQYF. The CDR3 DNA reads TGTGCCAGCACCCAGCAAGAGACCCAGTACTTC. The rearrangement uses TRBV6-6 and TRBJ2-5; D unresolved. Per the germline V gene, CDR1 is MNHNY and CDR2 is SVGAGI (reference sequence). The CDR3 runs 11 residues. The V gene lost 7 bases and the J gene lost 2 bases, with 5 bases spanning the gap.

The chain carries TRBV7-2 and TRBJ2-1, with 9 bases aligning to TRBD1. Germline CDR1 SGHTA, CDR2 FQGNSA. The junction had 7 bases not matched to a gene; V was cut back by 5 bases and J by 2 bases. This CDR3 region has 16 residues. CDR3 region: CASSPSGTGTYNEQFF. DNA of the CDR3: TGTGCCAGCAGCCCGTCCGGGACAGGGACCTACAATGAGCAGTTCTTC.

This clone appeared once. The rearrangement uses TRBV5-5 and TRBJ1-2, with TRBD1 identical over 7 bases. V trimming: 0 bases; J trimming: 0 bases; junction bases outside the gene matches: 5. From germline, CDR1 is SGHKS and CDR2 YYEKEE (reference sequence). The CDR3 loop spans 16 amino acids. The CDR3 reads CASSLGGQEANYGYTF. The CDR3 nucleotides are TGTGCCAGCAGCTTGGGAGGACAGGAAGCTAACTATGGCTACACCTTC.

The chain links TRBV10-3 to TRBJ2-7, with 11 bases fitting TRBD1. V shed 5 bases, J shed 2 bases, and the junction held 8 bases outside the gene matches. CDR3 length: 16 amino acids. The germline gives CDR1 ENHRY, CDR2 SYGVKD. CDR3 loop: CAISPRTGQGAYEQYF. CDR3 in DNA: TGTGCCATCAGTCCCAGAACGGGACAGGGGGCCTACGAGCAGTACTTC.

The rearrangement joins TRBV6-6 to TRBJ1-5, with 7 bases aligning to TRBD1. The CDR3 is 14 amino acids. Germline CDR1 MNHNY, CDR2 SVGAGI (reference sequence). Losses at the gene ends were 6 bases for V and 6 bases for J; bases not matched to a gene: 8. For the CDR3, the DNA is TGTGCCAGCAGCCTGGACAGGTGGATTCAGCCCCAGCATTTT. The encoded protein is CASSLDRWIQPQHF.

The CDR3 DNA reads TGTGCCAGCAGCCAAGCGAACCAGGGGGCTTATGGCTACACCTTC. Encoded protein: CASSQANQGAYGYTF. The chain uses TRBV4-2 and TRBJ1-2, with 8 bases that match TRBD1. In germline, CDR1 is LGHNA, CDR2 YNFKEQ. Trimming took 1 base from V and 5 from J; bases not matched to a gene: 6. The CDR3 is 15 residues long.

This chain uses TRBV20-1 with TRBJ2-1, with D possibly TRBD1 on 6 matching bases. Germline values: CDR1 DFQATT, CDR2 SNEGSKA (reference sequence). Between the trimmed V and J ends, which lost 3 bases and 5 bases, there was a span of 11 bases. The CDR3 covers 13 residues. The CDR3 coding sequence is TGCAGTGCTAGTAATTACAGGGACAATGAGCAGTTCTTC. Encoded protein: CSASNYRDNEQFF.

The rearrangement uses TRBV10-3 and TRBJ1-1; D not resolved. CDR1 and CDR2 from the germline V gene are ENHRY and SYGVKD. This CDR3 has 13 residues. Between the trimmed V and J ends, which lost 1 base and 4 bases, there was a span of 7 bases. This CDR3 reads CAISEYGFTEAFF. As DNA, the CDR3 is TGTGCCATCAGTGAGTACGGTTTCACTGAAGCTTTCTTT.

V is TRBV28 and J is TRBJ1-2, with D unresolved. V shed 7 bases and J shed 1 base, with 10 bases lying between them. The CDR3 sequence is 13 residues long. CDR1 is MDHEN, CDR2 SYDVKM, per germline. In DNA form, the CDR3 reads TGTGCCAGCAATGGGCAGGATAACTATGGCTACACCTTC. Translating gives CASNGQDNYGYTF.

The CDR3 loop reads CASSRTSGSRDTQYF. The CDR3 region has the DNA TGTGCCAGTAGTCGGACTAGCGGGTCCCGGGATACGCAGTATTTT. The J gene is TRBJ2-3, the V gene TRBV19; TRBD2 agrees at 11 bases. The CDR3 is made up of 15 amino acids. Germline values: CDR1 LNHDA, CDR2 SQIVND (reference sequence). J was trimmed by 6 bases and V by 5 bases; bases with no gene match: 7.